The T cell receptor (beta chain) under discussion was sequenced for a study of cytomegalovirus exposure and HLA in healthy donors. General study results and limits: V- and J-gene trimming in TCR beta was tied to a missense DCLRE1C variant by an analysis performed later. As a later analysis showed, several of the most significant clusters appeared to be linked to common viral pathogens.

This CDR3 comprises 15 residues. Trimming took off 4 bases at V and 0 bases at J, with 12 bases between the two ends. Germline V lookup: CDR1 SGHAT, CDR2 FQNNGV. Regarding this clone: Its antigen is currently unknown.

13 Jbeta primers and 60 Vbeta primers were used for the PCR. Measured with immunoSEQ multiplex PCR; TCRdb has only the in-frame clones, and not every one. This sample's clone table lists under 60,000 clones. The origin of this receptor is a woman aged 25 to 39 in good health and CMV-seropositive. Sequencing was performed on PBMCs. The chain combines TRBV11-2 with TRBJ1-1; D is undetermined. This chain's CDR3 is CASSSNSYMNTEAFF. The CDR3 bases are TGTGCCAGCAGCTCGAACAGCTACATGAACACTGAAGCTTTCTTT.